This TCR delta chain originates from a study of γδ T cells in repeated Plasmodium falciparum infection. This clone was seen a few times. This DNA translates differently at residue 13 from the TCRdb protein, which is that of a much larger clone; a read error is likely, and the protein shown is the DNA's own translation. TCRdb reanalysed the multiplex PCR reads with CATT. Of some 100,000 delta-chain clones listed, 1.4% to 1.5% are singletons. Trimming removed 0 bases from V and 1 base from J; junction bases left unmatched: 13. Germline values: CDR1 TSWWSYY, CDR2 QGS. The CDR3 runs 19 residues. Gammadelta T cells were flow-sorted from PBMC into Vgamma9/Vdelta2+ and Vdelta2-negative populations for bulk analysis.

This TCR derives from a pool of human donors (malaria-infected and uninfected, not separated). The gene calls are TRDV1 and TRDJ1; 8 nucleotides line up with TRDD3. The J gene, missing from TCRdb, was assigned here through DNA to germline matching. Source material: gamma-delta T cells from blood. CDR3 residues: CALGELLPLGDVCTDKLIF. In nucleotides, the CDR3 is TGTGCTCTTGGGGAACTCCTACCTCTGGGGGACGTGTGCACCGATAAACTCATCTTT.